Presented here are 2 T cell receptor beta chains from one specimen sequenced in a study of blood T cell repertoires in COVID-19. The assay was immunoSEQ multiplex PCR, and TCRdb's table has in-frame clones only and misses some. There are 250,000 to 300,000 clones in the sample; about four fifths occur only once, and around 3.2% lies in the top ten. The specimen sequenced was peripheral blood. The receptors were sampled from a woman aged 60-75 years with active or convalescent COVID-19.

This chain joins TRBV7-8 and TRBJ2-7, with 8 bases identical to TRBD2. The CDR3 has 15 amino acids. Germline V gene sequence: CDR1 SGHVS, CDR2 FQNEAQ. The V and J ends lost 1 base and 3 bases, in that order; junction bases with no gene match: 5. CDR3 in amino acids: CASSLDRGGFYEQYF. The DNA for the CDR3 is TGTGCCAGCAGCTTAGACCGGGGGGGATTCTACGAGCAGTACTTC.

The chain uses TRBV11-3 and TRBJ2-2; D gene unclear. The CDR3 extends over 13 amino acids. V was shortened by 3 bases and J by 8 bases, with 10 bases between the two germline ends. Per germline, CDR1 SGHNT and CDR2 YENEEA. The CDR3 reads CASSLLVAGELFF. The CDR3 DNA reads as TGTGCCAGCAGCTTGTTAGTCGCGGGGGAGCTGTTTTTT.